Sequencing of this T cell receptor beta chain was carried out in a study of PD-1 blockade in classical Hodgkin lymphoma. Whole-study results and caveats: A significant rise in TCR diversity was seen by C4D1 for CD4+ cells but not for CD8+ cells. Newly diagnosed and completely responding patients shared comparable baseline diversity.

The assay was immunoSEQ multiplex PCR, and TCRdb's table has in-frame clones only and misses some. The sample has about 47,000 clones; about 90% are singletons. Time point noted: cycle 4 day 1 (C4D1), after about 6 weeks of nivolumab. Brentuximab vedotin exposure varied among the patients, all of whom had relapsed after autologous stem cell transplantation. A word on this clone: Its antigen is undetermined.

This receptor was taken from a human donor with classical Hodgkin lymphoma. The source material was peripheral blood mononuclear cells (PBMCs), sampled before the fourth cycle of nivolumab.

In DNA, the CDR3 is TGCGCCAGCAGCTTGGAAGGGGGAAGCAATCAGCCCCAGCATTTT. Translating it yields CASSLEGGSNQPQHF. The rearrangement links TRBV5-1 to TRBJ1-5, with a possible D match to TRBD1 (6 bases). This CDR3 is 15 amino acids long. Trimming pared 0 bases from V and 1 base from J, leaving 8 bases between. Germline V gene data show CDR1 as SGHRS and CDR2 as YFSETQ.